A single sample gave rise to the 21 T cell receptor beta chains below, sequenced in a study of T cells in Graves' hyperthyroidism and ophthalmopathy. The source material, RNA transcripts, was used to amplify TCR beta CDR3 regions. First-round RT-PCR targeting the TCR CDR3 was performed with the HTBI primer set. TCRdb independently ran MiXCR on the multiplex PCR reads; one entry per CDR3 protein. The sample carries 25,000 to 30,000 distinct CDR3 sequences, under 55% recorded once. What was sequenced was blood. The receptors were gathered from a woman in her 30s with Graves' hyperthyroidism.

This clonotype has at least ten counts. The chain has TRBV20-1 and TRBJ2-3, with TRBD2 identical over 8 bases. Trimming took 1 base from V and 0 from J; bases not matched to a gene: 3. The CDR3 is 15 amino acids. The germline gives CDR1 DFQATT, CDR2 SNEGSKA (reference sequence). This chain's CDR3 is CSARGSSGSTDTQYF. The CDR3 bases are TGCAGTGCTAGAGGGTCTAGCGGGAGCACAGATACGCAGTATTTT.

The J gene is TRBJ2-5, the V gene TRBV20-1, with 7 bases aligning to TRBD2. Germline V CDR1 and CDR2: DFQATT, SNEGSKA (reference sequence). J gave up 2 bases and V 6 bases, and 9 bases lay outside the gene matches. This CDR3 has 14 amino acids. CDR3: CSALGLVGQETQYF. As DNA, the CDR3 is TGCAGTGCCCTAGGACTAGTGGGTCAAGAGACCCAGTACTTC.

This chain joins TRBV5-8 and TRBJ2-1, with D uncertain. CDR3 length equals 15 residues. Germline CDR1 reads SGHTS; CDR2 reads YDEGEE. Trimming removed 2 bases at V and 0 bases at J, with 9 bases between. CDR3 DNA: TGTGCCAGCAGCTTTGGTCGCAGCTCCTACAATGAGCAGTTCTTC. Translating gives CASSFGRSSYNEQFF.

In the case of this clonotype: A clone one base away is much larger, so this may be a read error. No conserved phenylalanine or tryptophan ends this CDR3, so it is likely a read error. This chain's CDR3 is CASSELWGGGNTGELFL. For the CDR3, the DNA is TGTGCCAGCAGTGAACTGTGGGGGGGGGGGAACACCGGGGAGCTGTTTCTT. The V and J genes are TRBV6-1 and TRBJ2-2, with 7 bases identical to TRBD2. This CDR3 is 17 amino acids long. Germline trimming cut 2 bases from V and 1 base from J; bases unmatched to any gene: 7. Germline values: CDR1 MNHNS, CDR2 SASEGT.

This clonotype was detected ten times or more. Being one base from a much bigger clone, this may be a read error. V and J are TRBV29-1 and TRBJ2-5; D remains unclear. There are 12 residues in the CDR3. The germline V gene encodes CDR1 SQVTM and CDR2 ANQGSEA. The CDR3 DNA reads TGCAGCGCCGCCCCAGGCCAAGAGGCCCAGTACTTC. Translated, it gives CSAAPGQEAQYF.

Here the CDR3 DNA reads TGTGCCAGCAACCAGGGACTAGCGGGAGCTGGAGAGCAGTACTTC. As protein: CASNQGLAGAGEQYF. V usage is TRBV2 and J usage is TRBJ2-7, with 14 nucleotides matching TRBD2. This CDR3 is 15 amino acids long. CDR1 is SNHLY and CDR2 is FYNNEI in the germline V gene. J was trimmed by 7 bases and V by 7 bases; bases with no gene match: 9.

This clonotype appeared many times. CDR3 DNA sequence: TGTGCCAGCAGCCCTGTGGGGGGGGTTAACTATGGCTACACCTTC. Encoded protein: CASSPVGGVNYGYTF. J is TRBJ1-2 and V is TRBV5-4, with D tentatively TRBD1 (5 bases). The V and J ends lost 4 bases and 1 base respectively, with 14 bases between them. CDR3 length: 15 residues. CDR1 SGHNT and CDR2 YYREEE come from the germline V gene (reference sequence).

V gene TRBV2 combines with J gene TRBJ2-7; 13 nucleotides agree with TRBD2. The germline CDR1 and CDR2 sequences are SNHLY and FYNNEI. The V gene end was trimmed by 6 bases and the J gene end by 4 bases; junction bases not matched to a gene: 3. The CDR3 has 14 residues. CDR3 amino acids: CASRMTSGGYEQYF. CDR3 bases: TGTGCCAGCAGGATGACTAGCGGGGGGTACGAGCAGTACTTC.

V and J are TRBV29-1 and TRBJ2-7; tentatively, D is TRBD1 (6 bases). V was cut by 6 bases and J by 6 bases, with 12 bases left in between. The CDR3 is made up of 11 amino acids. CDR1 and CDR2 from the germline V gene are SQVTM and ANQGSEA. In nucleotides, the CDR3 is TGCAGCGTGACAGGTTCTCCCGAGCAGTACTTC. It translates to CSVTGSPEQYF.

This clonotype is medium-sized by share. The rearrangement joins TRBV19 to TRBJ2-3; no clear D gene. Germline V gene lookup returns CDR1 LNHDA and CDR2 SQIVND (reference sequence). CDR3 size: 12 residues. Trimming removed 1 base at V and 4 bases at J, with 3 bases between. The CDR3 DNA reads as TGTGCCAGTAGTATAGCGGCAGATACGCAGTATTTT. It codes for CASSIAADTQYF.

This clonotype came up many times. The chain links TRBV7-9 to TRBJ1-1; no clear D gene. V was shortened by 5 bases and J by 5 bases, with 9 bases between the two germline ends. The CDR3 has 12 amino acids. In germline, CDR1 is SEHNR, CDR2 FQNEAQ (reference sequence). CDR3 amino acids: CASSPEGTEAFF. The CDR3, as DNA: TGTGCCAGCAGCCCTGAGGGAACTGAAGCTTTCTTT.

There are many counts of this clonotype. One end of the junction varies from germline; a read error may be responsible. V and J are TRBV11-3 and TRBJ2-3, with no clear D. Germline CDR1 reads SGHNT; CDR2 reads YENEEA. The CDR3 spans 15 residues. The CDR3 bases are TGTGCCGGCAGCTTAGATGGGGTGAGCGCAGATACGCAGTATTTT. As protein: CAGSLDGVSADTQYF.

This clonotype was seen ten or more times. The V gene is TRBV10-3, the J gene TRBJ1-6, with D possibly being TRBD1 (6 bases). The CDR3 extends over 13 amino acids. The V end lost 9 bases, the J end lost 9 bases, and 15 bases lay between the germline ends. From germline, CDR1 is ENHRY and CDR2 SYGVKD. The CDR3 sequence is CAITQGWGSPLHF. CDR3 nucleotide sequence: TGTGCCATTACACAGGGCTGGGGTTCACCCCTCCACTTT.

This clonotype appeared a single time. At one end the junction does not follow the germline gene, possibly because of a read error. The chain recombines TRBV20-1 with TRBJ2-6; perhaps TRBD1 as D (5 bases). CDR1 DFQATT and CDR2 SNEGSKA come from the germline V gene (reference sequence). The CDR3 runs 13 residues. CDR3 residues: CSAHVGGADVLTF. For the CDR3, the DNA is TGCAGTGCCCACGTGGGTGGGGCCGACGTCCTGACTTTC.

This chain joins TRBV20-1 and TRBJ2-2, with D possibly being TRBD2 (6 bases). Trimming took 5 bases from V and 7 from J, leaving 14 bases between them. Germline V gives CDR1 DFQATT, CDR2 SNEGSKA (reference sequence). The CDR3 totals 13 residues. The CDR3 sequence is CSARPVGSGELFF. The CDR3 DNA reads TGCAGTGCTCGGCCCGTCGGGAGCGGGGAGCTGTTTTTT.

By its share, this clonotype is medium-sized. The chain recombines TRBV19 with TRBJ1-2, with 7 nucleotides matching TRBD1. Trimming removed 8 bases from V and 3 bases from J; junction bases left unmatched: 9. Germline CDR1 reads LNHDA; CDR2 reads SQIVND (reference sequence). This CDR3 has 14 residues. The CDR3 DNA is TGTGCCAGTCGCCAGACAGGGTGGGACTATGGCTACACCTTC. It is translated as CASRQTGWDYGYTF.

The chain uses TRBV3-1 and TRBJ1-1, with TRBD1 as a possible D gene (6 bases). V lost 8 bases, J lost 4 bases, and 20 bases lay in between. Germline lookup yields CDR1 LGHDT and CDR2 YNNKEL (reference sequence). The CDR3 extends over 15 amino acids. CDR3 amino acids: CASGPPDSYPTEAFF. CDR3 nucleotides: TGTGCCAGCGGCCCCCCGGACAGTTACCCCACTGAAGCTTTCTTT.

The chain combines TRBV19 with TRBJ2-7; D is tentatively TRBD1 or TRBD2 (5 bases each). CDR3 length: 10 residues. Germline CDR1 is LNHDA and CDR2 is SQIVND (reference sequence). The germline V and J ends were trimmed by 6 bases and 12 bases, with 12 bases remaining between them. Here the CDR3 DNA reads TGTGCCAGTAGCCCGGGGCCAAGGTACTTC. As protein: CASSPGPRYF.

The chain links TRBV9 to TRBJ1-2, with 10 bases fitting TRBD1. CDR3 length: 14 residues. The germline V gene encodes CDR1 SGDLS and CDR2 YYNGEE. Germline trimming cut 4 bases from V and 5 bases from J; bases unmatched to any gene: 5. CDR3 protein: CASSIRTGGYGYTF. CDR3 in DNA: TGTGCCAGCAGCATCCGGACAGGGGGATATGGCTACACCTTC.

The gene calls are TRBV9 and TRBJ1-1, with 7 nucleotides matching TRBD1. Looked up from germline, CDR1 is SGDLS and CDR2 is YYNGEE. The CDR3 length is 15 residues. Unmatched junction bases numbered 13, after V lost 4 bases and J lost 7 bases. In DNA, the CDR3 is TGTGCCAGCAGCCTTGGAGGGGGCGCGGGGGATGAAGCTTTCTTT. This gives the protein CASSLGGGAGDEAFF.

This clonotype was counted at least ten times. The chain combines TRBV2 with TRBJ1-1, with TRBD1 matching 10 bases. J gave up 7 bases and V 6 bases, and 8 bases lay outside the gene matches. Looked up from germline, CDR1 is SNHLY and CDR2 is FYNNEI. The length of the CDR3 is 14 residues. CDR3 in amino acids: CASSRQGAGNEAFF. The CDR3 coding sequence is TGTGCCAGCAGCCGACAGGGGGCGGGAAATGAAGCTTTCTTT. Complete variable domain (other parts from reference TRBV2 and TRBJ1-1): EPEVTQTPSHQVTQMGQEVILRCVPISNHLYFYWYRQILGQKVEFLVSFYNNEISEKSEIFDDQFSVERPDGSNFTLKIRSTKLEDSAMYFCASSRQGAGNEAFFGQGTRLTVV.